The 14 T cell receptor beta chains presented below share a single source sample, sequenced in a study of Tregs in tolerant kidney transplant recipients. The protocol was immunoSEQ multiplex PCR, while the TCRdb copy is restricted to in-frame clones and leaves out a portion. The sample's table shows some 6,000 clones. The nonmyeloablative bone marrow transplants came from related graft donors, with transient mixed chimerism. This specimen was CD8+ T cells from blood (PBMCs), taken 12 months after the transplant. Every receptor here comes from a human patient who received a combined kidney and bone marrow transplant. Part of the T cells may come from the graft donor.

Concerning this clone itself: The read gets to within 3 residues of the CDR3 end, and the germline J gene fills in the rest. The chain has TRBV19 and TRBJ2-7; no firm D call. This CDR3 is built from 12 residues. Germline V gives CDR1 LNHDA, CDR2 SQIVND (reference sequence). This chain's CDR3 is CAGNSFGYEQYF. The sequenced part of the CDR3 DNA is TGTGCAGGAAACAGTTTTGGCTACGAG.

A remark on this clone: The CDR3 end lies 3 residues beyond the end of the read and is filled in from the germline J gene. J is TRBJ2-1 and V is TRBV19; 7 positions agree with TRBD2. The CDR3 spans 14 residues. The germline CDR1 and CDR2 sequences are LNHDA and SQIVND (reference sequence). The V segment lost 2 bases and the J segment 7 bases; nucleotides outside the gene matches: 5. The chain's CDR3 is CASSIWLAVNEQFF. CDR3 bases read: TGTGCCAGTAGTATATGGCTAGCGGTTAATGAG.

As for this clone: Read coverage stops 3 residues before the CDR3 terminus; the germline J gene supplies the remainder. The chain links TRBV27 to TRBJ1-1, with D perhaps TRBD1 (5 bases). The CDR3 contains 15 residues. Looked up from germline, CDR1 is MNHEY and CDR2 is SMNVEV (reference sequence). V was trimmed by 4 bases and J by 4 bases, leaving 16 bases between them. This chain's CDR3 is CASSSAGGGTTEAFF. The sequenced CDR3 bases are TGTGCCAGCAGTTCAGCCGGGGGGGGTACCACTGAA.

About this clone: The read is 3 residues too short to cover the CDR3 end, so that end is filled in from the germline J gene. The chain carries TRBV19 and TRBJ1-5, with a possible D match to TRBD1 (5 bases). CDR3 length equals 13 residues. The V gene's germline CDR1 is LNHDA and CDR2 SQIVND (reference sequence). V was clipped by 1 base and J by 5 bases, with 6 bases between them. CDR3 sequence reads: CASSIAGYQPQHF. CDR3 DNA (partial): TGTGCCAGTAGTATAGCAGGGTATCAGCCC.

This clone is medium-sized by frequency. The sequence runs out 3 residues before the end of the CDR3; the remainder is reconstructed from the germline J gene. The chain employs TRBV19 and TRBJ1-1, with D possibly matching TRBD1 (6 bases). The CDR3 runs 15 residues. Germline CDR1 reads LNHDA; CDR2 reads SQIVND (reference sequence). V lost 4 bases, J lost 1 base, and 13 bases lay in between. The CDR3 loop reads CASSSRTAENTEAFF. Partial CDR3 DNA: TGTGCCAGTAGTAGTCGGACAGCAGAGAACACTGAA.

With regard to this clone: Sequencing ends 3 residues short of the CDR3 end; the germline J gene provides the rest. The chain employs TRBV30 and TRBJ1-3, with D maybe TRBD1 (5 bases). The V and J ends lost 5 bases and 4 bases respectively, with 15 bases between them. The CDR3 consists of 14 residues. Per germline, CDR1 GTSNPN and CDR2 SVGIG (reference sequence). CDR3 loop: CAWGGGTVGNTIYF. CDR3 bases read: TGTGCCTGGGGCGGGGGAACGGTCGGAAACACC.

Comment on this clone: The read comes to an end 3 residues before the CDR3 does, leaving the germline J gene to fill in the end. J is TRBJ2-5 and V is TRBV18; 9 positions match TRBD2. This CDR3 is 16 amino acids long. The V gene's germline CDR1 is KGHSH and CDR2 LQKENI. V lost 2 bases to trimming and J lost 2 bases; unmatched junction nucleotides: 6. CDR3 bases read: TGTGCCAGCTCACCATGGGCTAGCGGGACGCAAGAGACC. Residues: CASSPWASGTQET. The complete CDR3 protein is CASSPWASGTQETQYF.

Concerning this clone: The sequence runs out 3 residues before the end of the CDR3; the remainder is reconstructed from the germline J gene. This chain joins TRBV5-4 and TRBJ2-5, with a possible D match to TRBD2 (5 bases). CDR3 length: 15 residues. V lost 0 bases and J 4 bases, leaving 13 bases between the germline ends. Germline assignment: CDR1 SGHNT and CDR2 YYREEE (reference sequence). The sequenced part of the CDR3 DNA is TGTGCCAGCAGCTTGGCCGGGGTTATTAGAGAGACC. Translation: CASSLAGVIRET. The full-length CDR3 reads as CASSLAGVIRETQYF.

Comments on this clone: The CDR3 end lies 3 residues beyond the end of the read and is filled in from the germline J gene. The genes are TRBV9 and TRBJ2-2; D is possibly TRBD1 (6 bases). V was clipped by 0 bases and J by 1 base, with 10 bases between them. The CDR3 covers 16 residues. Germline assignment: CDR1 SGDLS and CDR2 YYNGEE. CDR3 residues: CASSVGQDLNTGELFF. CDR3 DNA (partial): TGTGCCAGCAGCGTAGGACAGGATCTGAACACCGGGGAG.

This clone is identified as medium-sized from frequency. The read terminates 3 residues before the CDR3 end, so the remaining end is supplied by the germline J gene. The chain has TRBV7-3 and TRBJ1-1; 7 positions match TRBD1. The germline gives CDR1 SGHTA, CDR2 FQGTGA. J gave up 3 bases and V 5 bases, and 6 bases lay outside the gene matches. This CDR3 is built from 14 residues. The CDR3 DNA, read in part, is TGTGCCAGCAGCCTACAGGGGAGGGACACTGAA. This encodes CASSLQGRDTE. The full CDR3 protein reads CASSLQGRDTEAFF.

About this clone: The read gets to within 3 residues of the CDR3 end, and the germline J gene fills in the rest. V usage is TRBV19 and J usage is TRBJ1-5, with D hard to call. The CDR3 runs 15 residues. CDR1 and CDR2 from the germline V gene are LNHDA and SQIVND (reference sequence). The ends were cut back, 7 bases at V and 0 bases at J, with 13 bases in the middle. The DNA read from the CDR3 is TGTGCCAGTACCCTTATGGCTGGTAGCAATCAGCCC. It translates to CASTLMAGSNQP. The full CDR3 sequence reads CASTLMAGSNQPQHF. The full variable domain, rest sourced from reference TRBV19 and TRBJ1-5, is DGGITQSPKYLFRKEGQNVTLSCEQNLNHDAMYWYRQDPGQGLRLIYYSQIVNDFQKGDIAEGYSVSREKKESFPLTVTSAQKNPTAFYLCASTLMAGSNQPQHFGDGTRLSIL.

A word on this clone: The CDR3 end falls 3 residues outside the read, so it is completed with the germline J gene. The chain is built from TRBV2 and TRBJ1-1, with D possibly being TRBD1 (6 bases). The germline V gene encodes CDR1 SNHLY and CDR2 FYNNEI. The CDR3 sequence is 17 residues long. Trimming cost V 1 base and J 3 bases, with 18 bases left between them. The CDR3 DNA, read in part, is TGTGCCAGCAGTGAAGGTTTGGGGGGGCACGGGTACACTGAA. Translating gives CASSEGLGGHGYTE. The entire CDR3 is CASSEGLGGHGYTEAFF.

As to this clone: The read gets to within 3 residues of the CDR3 end, and the germline J gene fills in the rest. The rearrangement uses TRBV4-1 and TRBJ1-4; D might be TRBD1 (5 bases). Germline values: CDR1 MGHRA, CDR2 YSYEKL. The CDR3 runs 15 residues. With 1 base removed from V and 6 bases from J, the gap between germline ends came to 12 bases. CDR3 bases read: TGCGCCAGCAGCCAAGTTGAGGGACTTTATGAAAAA. This encodes CASSQVEGLYEK. The complete CDR3 sequence is CASSQVEGLYEKLFF.

On this clone: The CDR3 goes on 3 residues after the read ends, and that part is filled in from the germline J gene. The chain employs TRBV20-1 and TRBJ2-7, with D uncertain. Trimming took off 0 bases at V and 3 bases at J, with 12 bases between the two ends. This CDR3 comprises 14 residues. Per the germline V gene, CDR1 is DFQATT and CDR2 is SNEGSKA (reference sequence). The DNA read from the CDR3 is TGCAGTGCTAGAGATCCCGGGTTAGACTACGAG. Its protein is CSARDPGLDYE. The entire CDR3 protein reads CSARDPGLDYEQYF.